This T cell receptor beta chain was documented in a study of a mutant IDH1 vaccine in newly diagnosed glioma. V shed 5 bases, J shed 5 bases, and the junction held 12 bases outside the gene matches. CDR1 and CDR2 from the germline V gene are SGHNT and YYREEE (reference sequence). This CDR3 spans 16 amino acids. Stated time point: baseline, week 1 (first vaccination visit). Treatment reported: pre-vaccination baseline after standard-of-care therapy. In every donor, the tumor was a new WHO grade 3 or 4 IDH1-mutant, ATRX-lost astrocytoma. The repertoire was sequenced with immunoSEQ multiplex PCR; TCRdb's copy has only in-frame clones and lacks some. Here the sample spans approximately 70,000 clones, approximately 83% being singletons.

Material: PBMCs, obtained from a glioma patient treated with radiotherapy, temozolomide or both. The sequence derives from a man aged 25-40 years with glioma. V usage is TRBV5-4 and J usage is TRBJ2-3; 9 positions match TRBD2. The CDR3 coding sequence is TGTGCCAGCAGTGCCCCCCCTAGCGGGGACGGAGATACGCAGTATTTT. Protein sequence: CASSAPPSGDGDTQYF.